These 31 T cell receptor beta chains were sequenced from one sample in a study of cytomegalovirus exposure and HLA in healthy donors. PCR was performed using 60 Vbeta and 13 Jbeta primers. Measured with immunoSEQ multiplex PCR; TCRdb has only the in-frame clones, and not every one. The data contain 150,000 to 200,000 clones, roughly 80% of them seen just once; the ten biggest clones take up approximately 1.4%. The sequencing input was PBMCs. The receptors were sampled from a woman in her twenties or thirties in good health and CMV-seronegative.

This clone appeared a few times. The CDR3 DNA follows: TGTGCCAGCAGCTCCCTCTACGAGCAGTACTTC. Its protein is CASSSLYEQYF. The rearrangement uses TRBV7-9 and TRBJ2-7, with D hard to call. Germline CDR1 is SEHNR and CDR2 is FQNEAQ (reference sequence). V lost 4 bases and J 3 bases, leaving 4 bases between the germline ends. This CDR3 region has 11 residues.

V gene TRBV7-9 combines with J gene TRBJ1-6; the D is unclear. The germline V and J ends were trimmed by 6 bases and 8 bases, with 14 bases remaining between them. CDR3 size: 14 residues. The germline V gene has CDR1 SEHNR and CDR2 FQNEAQ (reference sequence). The CDR3 nucleotides read TGTGCCAGCAGTCACCCATCGGTTGATTCACCCCTCCACTTT. Protein product: CASSHPSVDSPLHF.

The rearrangement joins TRBV5-1 to TRBJ1-2; a possible D gene is TRBD1 (6 bases). This CDR3 spans 12 amino acids. The germline V gene has CDR1 SGHRS and CDR2 YFSETQ. V was cut by 5 bases and J by 2 bases, with 7 bases left in between. As DNA, the CDR3 is TGCGCCAGCAGAGGACAGAACTATGGCTACACCTTC. Amino acids: CASRGQNYGYTF. The complete variable domain, with remaining parts taken from reference TRBV5-1 and TRBJ1-2, reads KAGVTQTPRYLIKTRGQQVTLSCSPISGHRSVSWYQQTPGQGLQFLFEYFSETQRNKGNFPGRFSGRQFSNSRSEMNVSTLELGDSALYLCASRGQNYGYTFGSGTRLTVV.

As concerns this clone: At one boundary the junction diverges from the germline segment, which might be a read error. The J gene is TRBJ1-1, the V gene TRBV7-7, with a tentative D call TRBD1 (6 bases). The CDR3 is 12 residues long. CDR1 is SSHAT, CDR2 FNYEAQ, per germline (reference sequence). CDR3 bases: TGTGCTAGCAGCTTTTGGGACATTGAAGCTTTCTTT. This encodes CASSFWDIEAFF.

The chain carries TRBV5-1 and TRBJ1-5, with D maybe TRBD1 (5 bases). Germline CDR1 is SGHRS and CDR2 is YFSETQ. Trimming removed 0 bases from V and 4 bases from J, with 11 bases in between. The CDR3 spans 15 residues. In DNA, the CDR3 is TGCGCCAGCAGCTTGGGAGTGGCAGGGAATCAGCCCCAGCATTTT. Protein: CASSLGVAGNQPQHF.

The chain uses TRBV6-1 and TRBJ2-1; 10 bases align to TRBD2. Per germline, CDR1 MNHNS and CDR2 SASEGT. V lost 7 bases to trimming and J lost 9 bases; unmatched junction nucleotides: 9. This CDR3 has 14 residues. The DNA of the CDR3 is TGTGCCAGCAAGCCGGGACTAGCGTCTTTTGAGCAGTTCTTC. Its translation: CASKPGLASFEQFF.

Notes on this clone: Other DNA sequences in this specimen translate into the identical CDR3. The chain employs TRBV2 and TRBJ2-7; no definite D call. In germline, CDR1 is SNHLY, CDR2 FYNNEI. The CDR3 extends over 17 amino acids. V was cut by 7 bases and J by 0 bases, with 22 bases left in between. This CDR3 is CASIVHPNAYSSYEQYF. CDR3 bases: TGTGCCAGCATCGTCCACCCAAACGCCTACAGCTCCTACGAGCAGTACTTC.

The chain is built from TRBV7-9 and TRBJ1-3; D is undetermined. The CDR3 length is 15 residues. Germline V CDR1 and CDR2: SEHNR, FQNEAQ (reference sequence). V lost 5 bases and J 4 bases, leaving 15 bases between the germline ends. CDR3 amino acids: CASSRGLSGGNTIYF. CDR3 coding DNA: TGTGCCAGCAGCAGAGGACTCTCGGGCGGAAACACCATATATTTT.

In this sample, this clone turned up once. The V call is TRBV6-5, the J call TRBJ1-2, with a tentative D call TRBD1 (6 bases). The V gene's germline CDR1 is MNHEY and CDR2 SVGAGI. V lost 3 bases to trimming and J lost 8 bases, with 13 bases between them. This CDR3 spans 13 amino acids. CDR3 coding DNA: TGTGCCAGCAGTTATTCGTCAGGGGCCGGCTACACCTTC. Its protein product is CASSYSSGAGYTF.

This clone was counted a few times. The V call is TRBV4-1, the J call TRBJ2-1; the match to TRBD2 covers 11 bases. The CDR3 loop spans 17 amino acids. Per the germline V gene, CDR1 is MGHRA and CDR2 is YSYEKL. The V and J ends lost 0 bases and 10 bases, in that order; junction bases with no gene match: 11. The CDR3: CASSQEGASGGYGEQFF. The CDR3 bases are TGCGCCAGCAGCCAAGAGGGGGCTAGCGGGGGGTATGGAGAGCAGTTCTTC.

V is TRBV7-9 and J is TRBJ1-6; a possible D gene is TRBD1 (6 bases). Germline-derived CDR1 and CDR2 are SEHNR and FQNEAQ (reference sequence). CDR3 size: 15 residues. V shed 4 bases and J shed 8 bases, with 15 bases lying between them. The CDR3 region is CASSSSAAGDSPLHF. The CDR3 region has the DNA TGTGCCAGCAGCTCTTCTGCGGCAGGGGATTCACCCCTCCACTTT.

The chain links TRBV4-2 to TRBJ2-1; weak D call: TRBD2 (5 bases). Trimming cost V 2 bases and J 4 bases, with 9 bases left between them. CDR3 length equals 14 residues. Germline values: CDR1 LGHNA, CDR2 YNFKEQ. The CDR3 protein is CASSQTEVYNEQFF. CDR3 sequence (DNA): TGTGCCAGCAGCCAAACGGAGGTTTACAATGAGCAGTTCTTC.

This chain connects TRBV19 to TRBJ2-3; D is possibly TRBD1 (5 bases). The CDR3 runs to 15 residues. The germline CDR1 and CDR2 sequences are LNHDA and SQIVND (reference sequence). Trimming pared 5 bases from V and 0 bases from J, leaving 12 bases between. The CDR3, as DNA: TGTGCCAGTAGTCCTCCAGGGCCTAGCACAGATACGCAGTATTTT. Translated: CASSPPGPSTDTQYF.

This chain uses TRBV11-2 with TRBJ2-1, with D possibly being TRBD1 (6 bases). With 4 bases removed from V and 6 bases from J, the gap between germline ends came to 13 bases. The CDR3 loop spans 14 amino acids. Germline V lookup: CDR1 SGHAT, CDR2 FQNNGV. The CDR3 spells CASSSSPGANEQFF. The CDR3 bases are TGTGCCAGCAGCTCCTCCCCAGGGGCCAATGAGCAGTTCTTC.

Points on this clone: The germline gene is not matched at one end of the junction; a read error may be the cause. The chain links TRBV7-9 to TRBJ2-2; no reliable D call. The germline CDR1 and CDR2 sequences are SEHNR and FQNEAQ (reference sequence). The CDR3 length is 12 residues. CDR3 region: CSSSELSGELFF. The CDR3 coding sequence is TGTTCCAGCAGCGAACTGTCCGGGGAGCTGTTTTTT.

This chain links TRBV5-1 with TRBJ1-5; TRBD1 matches at 7 bases. Germline V gives CDR1 SGHRS, CDR2 YFSETQ. V was pared by 0 bases and J by 2 bases, with 2 bases of the junction left unmatched. CDR3 length: 15 residues. CDR3 coding DNA: TGCGCCAGCAGCTTGGAGGGACAGCGCAATCAGCCCCAGCATTTT. Its translation is CASSLEGQRNQPQHF.

This chain connects TRBV5-1 to TRBJ1-1; D not resolved. V dropped 3 bases and J dropped 10 bases, with 16 bases sitting between them. Germline-derived CDR1 and CDR2 are SGHRS and YFSETQ. The CDR3 runs 13 residues. This CDR3 is CASSSALAGRAFF. CDR3 DNA sequence: TGCGCCAGCAGCTCCGCCTTGGCGGGGAGAGCTTTCTTT.

The J gene is TRBJ1-1, the V gene TRBV7-6; no definite D call. Germline V gene sequence: CDR1 SGHVS, CDR2 FNYEAQ. Trimming cost V 1 base and J 11 bases, with 11 bases left between them. CDR3 length: 12 amino acids. CDR3 amino acids: CASSLEGRVAFF. The DNA for the CDR3 is TGTGCCAGCAGCTTAGAAGGGAGGGTGGCTTTCTTT.

V gene TRBV15 combines with J gene TRBJ2-3; tentative D call: TRBD1 (6 bases). CDR1 LNHNV and CDR2 YYDKDF come from the germline V gene (reference sequence). The CDR3 extends over 15 amino acids. V gave up 4 bases and J gave up 1 base, with 12 bases separating them. CDR3 loop: CATSTPPGGTDTQYF. CDR3 DNA sequence: TGTGCCACCAGCACTCCCCCAGGGGGCACAGATACGCAGTATTTT.

CDR3 sequence (DNA): TGCGCCAGCAGCCCACCGGACAGCGTCACTGAAGCTTTCTTT. This encodes CASSPPDSVTEAFF. This rearrangement joins TRBV5-1 to TRBJ1-1, with D maybe TRBD1 (6 bases). This CDR3 has 14 amino acids. Deletions cut 4 bases from V and 4 bases from J, with 14 bases between. Germline V lookup: CDR1 SGHRS, CDR2 YFSETQ.

The chain carries TRBV7-8 and TRBJ1-1, with D perhaps matching TRBD1 (5 bases). Trimming removed 6 bases at V and 4 bases at J, with 15 bases between. Germline loops: CDR1 SGHVS, CDR2 FQNEAQ. This CDR3 contains 14 residues. CDR3 region: CASRSGGMGTEAFF. The CDR3 DNA is TGTGCCAGCAGATCGGGGGGAATGGGCACTGAAGCTTTCTTT.

J is TRBJ2-3 and V is TRBV5-1; a possible D gene is TRBD1 (6 bases). Germline V lookup: CDR1 SGHRS, CDR2 YFSETQ. The CDR3 length is 15 residues. The germline V and J ends were trimmed by 1 base and 5 bases, with 14 bases remaining between them. The CDR3: CASSLPAGDQDTQYF. In nucleotides, the CDR3 is TGCGCCAGCAGCTTGCCTGCAGGGGATCAAGATACGCAGTATTTT.

The chain links TRBV29-1 to TRBJ1-4; D is perhaps TRBD1 (5 bases). The V gene's germline CDR1 is SQVTM and CDR2 ANQGSEA. V was pared by 6 bases and J by 7 bases, with 15 bases between. The CDR3 runs 13 residues. Here the CDR3 reads CSVAGTGGEKLFF. The CDR3 coding sequence is TGCAGCGTAGCAGGGACGGGAGGTGAAAAACTGTTTTTT.

The chain employs TRBV6-5 and TRBJ1-6; tentative D call: TRBD1 (6 bases). CDR3 length: 13 amino acids. With 7 bases removed from V and 4 bases from J, the gap between germline ends came to 8 bases. Germline V gives CDR1 MNHEY, CDR2 SVGAGI. The CDR3 DNA reads TGTGCCAGCATCGACAGGTATAATTCACCCCTCCACTTT. It specifies CASIDRYNSPLHF.

The chain uses TRBV9 and TRBJ1-2; possibly TRBD1 for D (6 bases). V shed 0 bases and J shed 3 bases, with 9 bases lying between them. The V gene's germline CDR1 is SGDLS and CDR2 YYNGEE. The CDR3 has 14 residues. CDR3 protein: CASSVAQGHYGYTF. In DNA, the CDR3 is TGTGCCAGCAGCGTAGCTCAGGGGCACTATGGCTACACCTTC. The variable domain in full, with the rest retrieved from reference TRBV9 and TRBJ1-2, is DSGVTQTPKHLITATGQRVTLRCSPRSGDLSVYWYQQSLDQGLQFLIQYYNGEERAKGNILERFSAQQFPDLHSELNLSSLELGDSALYFCASSVAQGHYGYTFGSGTRLTVV.

This rearrangement joins TRBV10-1 to TRBJ1-1; TRBD1 matches 10 bases. The CDR3 contains 14 residues. Germline V gene sequence: CDR1 WNHNN, CDR2 SYGVQD (reference sequence). V trimming: 3 bases; J trimming: 12 bases; junction bases outside the gene matches: 10. CDR3 bases: TGCGCCAGCAGTGATCCCCGACAGGGGGCTTGGACTTTCTTT. This codes for CASSDPRQGAWTFF.

Only a few counts were recorded for this clone. The V call is TRBV19, the J call TRBJ2-2; 7 bases are shared with TRBD1. From germline, CDR1 is LNHDA and CDR2 SQIVND (reference sequence). The CDR3 sequence is 16 residues long. Trimming cost V 0 bases and J 6 bases; bases outside gene matches: 7. CDR3 sequence: CASSIDRQGHSGELFF. The CDR3 DNA reads as TGTGCCAGTAGTATAGATCGACAGGGTCATTCCGGGGAGCTGTTTTTT.

V is TRBV12-5 and J is TRBJ1-5; D might be TRBD1 (6 bases). V was clipped by 7 bases and J by 5 bases, with 21 bases between them. CDR1 is LGHNT and CDR2 is FRNRAP in the germline V gene. The CDR3 is 16 residues long. The CDR3 sequence: CASAPRTQGSHQPQHF. CDR3 in DNA: TGTGCTAGTGCCCCCCGCACCCAGGGGTCCCATCAGCCCCAGCATTTT.

This clone was seen only a few times. The rearrangement links TRBV7-9 to TRBJ1-3, with D perhaps TRBD1 (6 bases). CDR3 length: 14 residues. The germline V gene encodes CDR1 SEHNR and CDR2 FQNEAQ (reference sequence). V was clipped by 2 bases and J by 2 bases, with 7 bases between them. Written as DNA, the CDR3 is TGTGCCAGCAGCTTATCAGGGGCTGGAAACACCATATATTTT. Protein product: CASSLSGAGNTIYF.

There are many counts of this clone. This chain joins TRBV19 and TRBJ2-7, with 12 bases lining up with TRBD2. CDR3 length: 14 amino acids. Looked up from germline, CDR1 is LNHDA and CDR2 is SQIVND (reference sequence). V shed 4 bases, J shed 2 bases, and the junction held 0 bases outside the gene matches. The DNA of the CDR3 is TGTGCCAGTAGTAGGACTAGCGGGACCTACGAGCAGTACTTC. It translates to CASSRTSGTYEQYF. The full variable domain, with the rest looked up from reference TRBV19 and TRBJ2-7, is DGGITQSPKYLFRKEGQNVTLSCEQNLNHDAMYWYRQDPGQGLRLIYYSQIVNDFQKGDIAEGYSVSREKKESFPLTVTSAQKNPTAFYLCASSRTSGTYEQYFGPGTRLTVT.

This chain joins TRBV6-1 and TRBJ1-3; perhaps TRBD1 as D (6 bases). Per germline, CDR1 MNHNS and CDR2 SASEGT. Trimming pared 5 bases from V and 2 bases from J, leaving 10 bases between. The CDR3 length is 14 residues. CDR3 loop: CASSNTGPGNTIYF. CDR3 nucleotide sequence: TGTGCCAGCAGTAATACAGGGCCTGGAAACACCATATATTTT.